The 23 T cell receptor beta chains below were found in one sample sequenced in a study of blood T cell repertoires in COVID-19. Profiled with immunoSEQ multiplex PCR; TCRdb holds only in-frame clones, not every one. The repertoire includes about 32,000 clones, more than 85% of them detected once, and about 0.9% sits in the top ten. Sequencing was performed on peripheral blood. Receptor source: a male donor with active COVID-19.

The rearrangement joins TRBV30 to TRBJ2-7, with TRBD1 matching 7 bases. From germline, CDR1 is GTSNPN and CDR2 SVGIG (reference sequence). J was trimmed by 5 bases and V by 0 bases; bases with no gene match: 1. The CDR3 covers 12 residues. CDR3 amino acids: CAWSVQGHEQYF. DNA of the CDR3: TGTGCCTGGAGTGTACAGGGGCACGAGCAGTACTTC.

J is TRBJ1-3 and V is TRBV7-2; 11 bases agree with TRBD1. CDR1 SGHTA and CDR2 FQGNSA come from the germline V gene. V was clipped by 5 bases and J by 2 bases; unmatched bases: 8. This CDR3 contains 17 residues. The CDR3 nucleotides are TGTGCCAGCAGCGCCACCGGGACAGGGGGGGCTGGAAACACCATATATTTT. It specifies CASSATGTGGAGNTIYF.

This chain uses TRBV7-2 with TRBJ2-1; the match to TRBD2 covers 12 bases. This CDR3 comprises 14 residues. With V trimmed by 5 bases and J by 7 bases, 3 bases remained unmatched. Germline V gene sequence: CDR1 SGHTA, CDR2 FQGNSA. The DNA for the CDR3 is TGTGCCAGCAGCAGTACTAGCGGGGGGAATGAGCAGTTCTTC. Translated, it gives CASSSTSGGNEQFF.

V gene TRBV18 combines with J gene TRBJ1-1; possible D gene TRBD1, 6 bases. The CDR3 is made up of 13 amino acids. CDR1 is KGHSH and CDR2 is LQKENI in the germline V gene. V was trimmed by 6 bases and J by 1 base, leaving 9 bases between them. The CDR3 protein is CASSRQENTEAFF. The DNA of the CDR3 is TGTGCCAGCTCCCGACAGGAGAACACTGAAGCTTTCTTT.

The rearrangement uses TRBV6-2 or TRBV6-3 and TRBJ1-1, with D possibly TRBD1 on 5 matching bases. The CDR3 runs to 16 residues. Germline lookup yields CDR1 MNHEY and CDR2 SVGEGT. Trimming stripped 4 bases from V and 0 bases from J, with 15 bases between. In DNA, the CDR3 is TGTGCCAGCAGTTCGGGGGATACATGGGTGAACACTGAAGCTTTCTTT. Its translation is CASSSGDTWVNTEAFF.

The chain joins TRBV13 to TRBJ2-5, with 11 bases lining up with TRBD2. The germline V gene has CDR1 PRHDT and CDR2 FYEKMQ (reference sequence). This CDR3 contains 15 residues. Losses at the gene ends were 1 base for V and 2 bases for J; bases not matched to a gene: 0. The CDR3 loop is CASSLVAGGQETQYF. The DNA for the CDR3 is TGTGCCAGCAGCTTAGTAGCGGGGGGGCAAGAGACCCAGTACTTC.

The V gene is TRBV19, the J gene TRBJ2-2; D might be TRBD1 (6 bases). From germline, CDR1 is LNHDA and CDR2 SQIVND (reference sequence). There are 17 residues in the CDR3. The V end lost 7 bases, the J end lost 4 bases, and 22 bases lay between the germline ends. CDR3 nucleotides: TGTGCCAGTACCCTACTACCCTACAGGGTGGCCACCGGGGAGCTGTTTTTT. Translation: CASTLLPYRVATGELFF.

V is TRBV7-2 and J is TRBJ2-7; D may be TRBD2 (6 bases). Germline lookup yields CDR1 SGHTA and CDR2 FQGNSA. The CDR3 totals 15 residues. The ends were cut back, 5 bases at V and 1 base at J, with 15 bases in the middle. The CDR3 reads CASSLRGTTSYEQYF. Here the CDR3 DNA reads TGTGCCAGCAGCCTTCGGGGGACCACATCCTACGAGCAGTACTTC. Full variable domain (rest looked up from reference TRBV7-2 and TRBJ2-7): GAGVSQSPSNKVTEKGKDVELRCDPISGHTALYWYRQSLGQGLEFLIYFQGNSAPDKSGLPSDRFSAERTGGSVSTLTIQRTQQEDSAVYLCASSLRGTTSYEQYFGPGTRLTVT.

V is TRBV18 and J is TRBJ2-4; 13 nucleotides agree with TRBD2. With V trimmed by 5 bases and J by 1 base, 5 bases remained unmatched. This CDR3 comprises 17 residues. The V gene's germline CDR1 is KGHSH and CDR2 LQKENI. CDR3 loop: CASSSGTSGVAKNIQYF. The DNA of the CDR3 is TGTGCCAGCTCATCCGGGACTAGCGGGGTTGCCAAAAACATTCAGTACTTC.

The chain links TRBV11-2 to TRBJ1-2; maybe TRBD1 (6 bases). Germline V gene sequence: CDR1 SGHAT, CDR2 FQNNGV. Trimming took 4 bases from V and 8 from J, leaving 17 bases between them. The CDR3 length is 14 residues. The CDR3 nucleotides read TGTGCCAGCAGCTCCTCCCGGGGGGCCCTCGGCTACACCTTC. Encoded protein: CASSSSRGALGYTF.

This rearrangement joins TRBV19 to TRBJ2-3; 8 bases align to TRBD2. Trimming took 2 bases from V and 1 from J; bases not matched to a gene: 5. CDR1 is LNHDA, CDR2 SQIVND, per germline (reference sequence). The CDR3 totals 16 residues. The CDR3 region is CASSIRGGGRTDTQYF. The CDR3 region has the DNA TGTGCCAGTAGTATAAGGGGCGGGGGGCGCACAGATACGCAGTATTTT.

The chain is built from TRBV12-5 and TRBJ2-1, with 10 nucleotides matching TRBD1. CDR1 is LGHNT, CDR2 FRNRAP, per germline. There are 22 residues in the CDR3. J gave up 4 bases and V 1 base, and 22 bases lay outside the gene matches. In DNA form, the CDR3 reads TGTGCTAGTGGTTTGGAAATTGTATCCGGGACAGGGGATTTTGGCATATACAATGAGCAGTTCTTC. This sequence encodes CASGLEIVSGTGDFGIYNEQFF.

The CDR3 DNA sequence: TGTGCCAGCAGCTTTGACAGGGGCCCGTACAATGAGCAGTTCTTC. This encodes CASSFDRGPYNEQFF. This chain uses TRBV7-2 with TRBJ2-1; 8 nucleotides match TRBD1. The CDR3 has 15 amino acids. With 3 bases clipped from V and 4 bases from J, the junction kept 5 bases outside the gene matches. Germline lookup yields CDR1 SGHTA and CDR2 FQGNSA. The variable domain in full, completed from reference TRBV7-2 and TRBJ2-1, reads GAGVSQSPSNKVTEKGKDVELRCDPISGHTALYWYRQSLGQGLEFLIYFQGNSAPDKSGLPSDRFSAERTGGSVSTLTIQRTQQEDSAVYLCASSFDRGPYNEQFFGPGTRLTVL.

The chain recombines TRBV6-5 with TRBJ2-1; 10 bases align to TRBD1. J lost 6 bases, V lost 4 bases, and 3 bases had no gene match. Germline V gives CDR1 MNHEY, CDR2 SVGAGI. There are 14 residues in the CDR3. The chain's CDR3 is CASSFRTGGNEQFF. The CDR3, as DNA: TGTGCCAGCAGTTTCAGGACAGGGGGCAATGAGCAGTTCTTC.

This chain connects TRBV6-5 to TRBJ1-2, with TRBD1 identical over 7 bases. V shed 3 bases and J 2 bases; nucleotides not matched to a gene: 3. CDR1 is MNHEY, CDR2 SVGAGI, per germline. The CDR3 has 14 amino acids. The chain's CDR3 is CASSYDRVNYGYTF. The CDR3 DNA reads TGTGCCAGCAGTTATGACAGGGTAAACTATGGCTACACCTTC.

This clone was seen only a few times. This rearrangement joins TRBV10-3 to TRBJ1-5; 10 bases are a match to TRBD1. This CDR3 has 15 residues. CDR1 and CDR2 (germline): ENHRY, SYGVKD. The trim removed 3 bases at V and 5 bases at J, leaving 4 bases unmatched. CDR3 loop: CAISDSDRGYQPQHF. CDR3 coding DNA: TGTGCCATCAGTGATTCGGACAGGGGGTATCAGCCCCAGCATTTT.

V usage is TRBV7-2 and J usage is TRBJ1-2; TRBD1 is a possible D gene (6 bases). The CDR3 contains 14 residues. Germline V gene lookup returns CDR1 SGHTA and CDR2 FQGNSA. The V end lost 6 bases, the J end lost 5 bases, and 16 bases lay between the germline ends. The CDR3 loop is CASSRDLQGYGYTF. CDR3 coding DNA: TGTGCCAGCAGTCGGGACCTCCAGGGGTATGGCTACACCTTC.

V gene TRBV18 combines with J gene TRBJ2-7; 7 positions agree with TRBD1. There are 15 residues in the CDR3. The V gene end was trimmed by 1 base and the J gene end by 7 bases; junction bases not matched to a gene: 10. Germline CDR1 is KGHSH and CDR2 is LQKENI. For the CDR3, the DNA is TGTGCCAGCTCACCACGAGCGACAGGGCTGGGGGAGCAGTACTTC. As protein: CASSPRATGLGEQYF.

This chain joins TRBV7-2 and TRBJ2-2, with D possibly matching TRBD1 (6 bases). The CDR3 extends over 16 amino acids. CDR1 SGHTA and CDR2 FQGNSA come from the germline V gene. V was clipped by 0 bases and J by 4 bases, with 12 bases between them. The CDR3 is CASSLARGRSTGELFF. The CDR3 nucleotides read TGTGCCAGCAGCTTAGCGAGGGGGAGAAGCACCGGGGAGCTGTTTTTT.

This rearrangement joins TRBV14 to TRBJ1-6; D is unclear. CDR3 length equals 14 residues. Trimming took off 1 base at V and 10 bases at J, with 11 bases between the two ends. Germline V gene data show CDR1 as SGHDN and CDR2 as FVKESK. This CDR3 is CASSQVRERSPLHF. The CDR3 DNA follows: TGTGCCAGCAGCCAAGTAAGGGAGAGGTCACCCCTCCACTTT.

The chain has TRBV6-4 and TRBJ2-3; TRBD1 matches 9 bases. V lost 2 bases to trimming and J lost 4 bases; unmatched junction nucleotides: 16. Germline V gene data show CDR1 as MRHNA and CDR2 as SNTAGT. There are 19 residues in the CDR3. The CDR3 nucleotides read TGTGCCAGCAGTGACCTTTGCCCCAAAGGGGACAGGGCCCCAGATACGCAGTATTTT. As protein: CASSDLCPKGDRAPDTQYF.

This chain connects TRBV27 to TRBJ2-7; 14 bases match TRBD2. Germline trimming cut 5 bases from V and 5 bases from J; bases unmatched to any gene: 20. The germline CDR1 and CDR2 sequences are MNHEY and SMNVEV (reference sequence). The CDR3 loop spans 20 amino acids. CDR3: CASSRTGLPRTSGGRHEQYF. The CDR3 DNA reads TGTGCCAGCAGTCGGACAGGGCTCCCGCGGACTAGCGGGGGGAGGCACGAGCAGTACTTC.

The rearrangement links TRBV7-2 to TRBJ2-2; TRBD1 matches 9 bases. This CDR3 comprises 16 residues. Unmatched junction bases numbered 11, after V lost 4 bases and J lost 8 bases. Germline-derived CDR1 and CDR2 are SGHTA and FQGNSA. The CDR3 coding sequence is TGTGCCAGCAGCTCACAGGGGGCCCTAGCGAGTGGGGAGCTGTTTTTT. Its translation: CASSSQGALASGELFF.